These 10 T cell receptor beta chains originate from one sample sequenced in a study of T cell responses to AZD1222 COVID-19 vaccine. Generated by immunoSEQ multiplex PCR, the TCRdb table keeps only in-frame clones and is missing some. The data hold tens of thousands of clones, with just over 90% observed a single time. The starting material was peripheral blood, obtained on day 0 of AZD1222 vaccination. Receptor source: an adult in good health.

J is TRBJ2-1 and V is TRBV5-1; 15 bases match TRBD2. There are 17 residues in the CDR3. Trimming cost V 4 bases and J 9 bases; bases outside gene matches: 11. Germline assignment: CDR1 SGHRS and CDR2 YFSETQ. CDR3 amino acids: CASSRAPGLAGGGEQFF. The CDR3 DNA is TGCGCCAGCAGCAGAGCCCCGGGACTAGCGGGGGGAGGTGAGCAGTTCTTC.

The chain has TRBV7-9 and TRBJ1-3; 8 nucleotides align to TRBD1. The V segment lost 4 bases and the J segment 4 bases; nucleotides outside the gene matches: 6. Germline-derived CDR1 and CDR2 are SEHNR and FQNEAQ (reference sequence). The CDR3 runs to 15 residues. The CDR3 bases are TGTGCCAGCAGCTACACAGGGGGGTCGGGAAACACCATATATTTT. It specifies CASSYTGGSGNTIYF.

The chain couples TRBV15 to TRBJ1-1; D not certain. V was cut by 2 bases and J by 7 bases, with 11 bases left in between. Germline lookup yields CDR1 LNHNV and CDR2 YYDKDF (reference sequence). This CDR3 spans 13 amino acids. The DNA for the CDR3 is TGTGCCACCAGCAGACCAGCTCGGCTTGAAGCTTTCTTT. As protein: CATSRPARLEAFF.

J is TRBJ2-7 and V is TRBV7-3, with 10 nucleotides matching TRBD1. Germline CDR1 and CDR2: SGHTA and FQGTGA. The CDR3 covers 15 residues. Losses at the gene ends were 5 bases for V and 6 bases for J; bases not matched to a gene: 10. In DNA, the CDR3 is TGTGCCAGCAGCGTACAGGGACAGGGGATCGGCGAGCAGTACTTC. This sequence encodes CASSVQGQGIGEQYF.

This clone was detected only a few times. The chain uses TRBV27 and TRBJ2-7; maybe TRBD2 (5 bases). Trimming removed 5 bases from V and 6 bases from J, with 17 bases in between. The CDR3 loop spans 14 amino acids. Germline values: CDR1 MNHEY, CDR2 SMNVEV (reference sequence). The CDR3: CASSLRRSRGEQYF. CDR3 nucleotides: TGTGCCAGCAGTCTCCGGAGGTCCCGGGGCGAGCAGTACTTC.

The DNA of the CDR3 is TGTGCCAGCAGCCGTGAGGAAAACTATGGCTACACCTTC. This codes for CASSREENYGYTF. This chain connects TRBV14 to TRBJ1-2; D gene ambiguous. Germline V gene lookup returns CDR1 SGHDN and CDR2 FVKESK. The V and J ends lost 4 bases and 2 bases respectively, with 8 bases between them. This CDR3 is 13 amino acids long.

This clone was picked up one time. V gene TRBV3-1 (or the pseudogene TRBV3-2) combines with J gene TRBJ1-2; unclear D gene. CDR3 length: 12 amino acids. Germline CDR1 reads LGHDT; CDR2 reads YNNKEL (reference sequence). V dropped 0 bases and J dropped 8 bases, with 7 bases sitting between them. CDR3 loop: CASSQDKGGYTF. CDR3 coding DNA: TGTGCCAGCAGCCAAGATAAGGGAGGCTACACCTTC.

CDR3 amino acids: CASSQGQGPGEQFF. The CDR3 DNA reads as TGTGCCAGTAGTCAGGGACAGGGGCCAGGTGAGCAGTTCTTC. V and J are TRBV19 and TRBJ2-1, with 10 bases that match TRBD1. Unmatched junction bases numbered 7, after V lost 5 bases and J lost 9 bases. Looked up from germline, CDR1 is LNHDA and CDR2 is SQIVND (reference sequence). This CDR3 spans 14 amino acids.

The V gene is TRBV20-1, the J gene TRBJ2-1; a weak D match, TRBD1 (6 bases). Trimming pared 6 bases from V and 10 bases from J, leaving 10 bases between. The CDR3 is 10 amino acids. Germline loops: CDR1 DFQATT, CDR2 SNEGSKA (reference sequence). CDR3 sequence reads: CSARQVEQFF. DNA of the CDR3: TGCAGTGCCCGACAGGTCGAGCAGTTCTTC.

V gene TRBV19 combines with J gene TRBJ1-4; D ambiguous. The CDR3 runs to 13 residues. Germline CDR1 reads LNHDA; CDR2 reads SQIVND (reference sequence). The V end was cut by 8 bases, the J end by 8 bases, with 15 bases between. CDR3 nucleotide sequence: TGTGCCAGTGGACGTCGGGGAGGAGAAAAACTGTTTTTT. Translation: CASGRRGGEKLFF.